A selection of T cell receptor beta chains follows, all from one sample in a study of technical replicates of blood from a handful of donors. TCRdb keeps only in-frame clones here, not all; method: immunoSEQ multiplex PCR. This sample has about 79,000 clones, with roughly 92% found just once. The specimen was T cells isolated from PBMCs. These receptors originate from a human donor in good health. The CDR3 runs from the conserved cysteine through the conserved F or W. A D gene is named only where the DNA matches it firmly. The listing skips clone size in some rows; elsewhere it reads once, few, many or a size class.

>.|TRBD1|TRBV28|TRBJ1-1
TGTGCCAGCAGTTTATCCGCAGGGGGCCGGGGCACTGAAGCTTTCTTT
CASSLSAGGRGTEAFF
>.|.|TRBV4-1|TRBJ1-4
TGCGCCAGCAGCCTCACCGGGGGGGAAAAACTGTTTTTT
CASSLTGGEKLFF
>.|TRBD2|TRBV6-4|TRBJ2-2
TGTGCCAGCAGTGACTCATGGACTAGCACCGGGGAGCTGTTTTTT
CASSDSWTSTGELFF
>.|TRBD1|TRBV14|TRBJ2-7
TGTGCCAGCAGCATCGGACAGGGGGCCTCCTACGAGCAGTACTTC
CASSIGQGASYEQYF
>once|TRBD2|TRBV5-4|TRBJ2-1
TGTGCCAGCAGCTTGAGGCTAGCGGGGGGCCTACGGGTCAATGAGCAGTTCTTC
CASSLRLAGGLRVNEQFF
>.|.|TRBV6-1|TRBJ2-1
TGTGCCGGGAAGGGGGGGGCGCAGAGTGAGCAGTTCTTC
CAGKGGAQSEQFF
>.|TRBD2|TRBV4-2|TRBJ2-3
TGTGCCAGCAGCCACAAAGGACTAGCGGGGGGGCCCGGGAGCACAGATACGCAGTATTTT
CASSHKGLAGGPGSTDTQYF
>.|.|TRBV6-5|TRBJ2-1
TGTGCCAGCGCGAATAGCGGAGGACCCTACAATGAGCAGTTCTTC
CASANSGGPYNEQFF
>once|.|TRBV5-1|TRBJ1-3
TGCGCCAGCAGCCCCCGAGGGGGGGGCGGATTGCATGGAAACACCATATATTTT
CASSPRGGGGLHGNTIYF
>.|.|TRBV4-1|TRBJ2-7
TGCGCCAGCAGCCAAGCCCCCGGGGGAGGTTACGAGCAGTACTTC
CASSQAPGGGYEQYF
>.|.|TRBV7-3|TRBJ2-3
TGTGCCAGCAGCTTATCATCCCGCGAATCAGATACGCAGTATTTT
CASSLSSRESDTQYF
>.|TRBD1|TRBV29-1|TRBJ1-1
TGCAGCGGCCATACAGGGGCCGCTAGTGAAGCTTTCTTT
CSGHTGAASEAFF
>.|.|TRBV2|TRBJ2-7
TGTGCCAGCCTTAGGGGTGAAGACTACGAGCAGTACTTC
CASLRGEDYEQYF
>.|.|TRBV6-6|TRBJ2-5
TGTGCCAGCAGTTACGGTGCTAGTGGGGGGAAGACCCAGTACTTC
CASSYGASGGKTQYF
>.|.|TRBV9|TRBJ2-1
TGTGCCAGCAGCGTATCGGCTCGCGGGCCTCATGAGCAGTTCTTC
CASSVSARGPHEQFF
>few|TRBD2|TRBV9|TRBJ2-1
TGTGCCAGCAGCGTAGCAATCCGGGGGGGCTCGGCCTACAATGAGCAGTTCTTC
CASSVAIRGGSAYNEQFF
>.|TRBD1|TRBV4-2|TRBJ1-1
TGTGCCAGCAGCCAAAGACCCGGACAGGGTGGAAAAAACACTGAAGCTTTCTTT
CASSQRPGQGGKNTEAFF
>once|TRBD1|TRBV7-6|TRBJ1-6
TGTGCCAGCAAGGACAGGACCTCCTATAATTCACCCCTCCACTTT
CASKDRTSYNSPLHF
>.|.|TRBV11-3|TRBJ2-3
TGTGCCAGCAGCCCTACAGGAGCGGATACGCAGTATTTT
CASSPTGADTQYF
>.|TRBD1|TRBV19|TRBJ1-1
TGTGCCAGTAGTACCTCCCCGGGCAGGGGGGTTGGCAAACTGAACACTGAAGCTTTCTTT
CASSTSPGRGVGKLNTEAFF